This is a list of T cell receptor beta chains from one sample in a study of T-cell reconstitution after alpha-beta-depleted transplantation in children. TCRdb re-analysed the PCR reads in MiXCR, keeping a single row per CDR3 protein. The table lists 200,000 or so distinct CDR3 sequences, roughly 6.3% of them singletons, with 4.5% in the top ten. The specimen was PBMCs, collected before TCRalphabeta/CD19-depleted stem cell transplant. Every receptor here comes from a girl less than two years old with combined immunodeficiency, due to receive a stem cell transplant. CDR3s include the opening cysteine and the closing phenylalanine or tryptophan. D genes are given only for firm matches. Size values are once, few and many counts, or a class for expanded clones, and some rows have none.

clone_size: many; d_call: NA; j_call: TRBJ1-2; v_call: TRBV7-9; cdr3_aa: CASSLIAPLYGYTF; cdr3_nt: TGTGCCAGCAGCTTAATTGCTCCCCTCTATGGCTACACCTTC
clone_size: NA; d_call: NA; j_call: TRBJ1-1; v_call: TRBV20-1; cdr3_aa: CSARDHGGENTEAFF; cdr3_nt: TGCAGTGCTAGAGATCACGGGGGGGAGAACACTGAAGCTTTCTTT
clone_size: many; d_call: TRBD1; j_call: TRBJ1-2; v_call: TRBV29-1; cdr3_aa: CSVESGGVIGYTF; cdr3_nt: TGCAGCGTTGAGTCAGGGGGCGTAATCGGCTACACCTTC
clone_size: many; d_call: TRBD2; j_call: TRBJ2-2; v_call: TRBV5-1; cdr3_aa: CASSLGTRGTGELFF; cdr3_nt: TGCGCCAGCAGCTTGGGGACTAGAGGTACCGGGGAGCTGTTTTTT
clone_size: many; d_call: TRBD2; j_call: TRBJ2-1; v_call: TRBV4-3; cdr3_aa: CASTGGTSPFNEQFF; cdr3_nt: TGCGCCAGCACCGGGGGGACTAGTCCGTTTAATGAGCAGTTCTTC
clone_size: many; d_call: TRBD1; j_call: TRBJ1-1; v_call: TRBV29-1; cdr3_aa: CSVEGDREAFF; cdr3_nt: TGCAGCGTTGAGGGGGACAGGGAAGCTTTCTTT
clone_size: many; d_call: NA; j_call: TRBJ2-6; v_call: TRBV20-1; cdr3_aa: CSAADRTSGANVLTF; cdr3_nt: TGCAGTGCCGCTGACAGGACTTCTGGGGCCAACGTCCTGACTTTC
clone_size: few; d_call: NA; j_call: TRBJ1-3; v_call: TRBV7-2; cdr3_aa: CASSLLPENSGNTIYF; cdr3_nt: TGTGCCAGCAGCTTATTACCAGAGAACTCTGGAAACACCATATATTTT
clone_size: many; d_call: NA; j_call: TRBJ1-1; v_call: TRBV29-1; cdr3_aa: CSALHILPEAFF; cdr3_nt: TGCAGCGCCCTACATATTTTACCTGAAGCTTTCTTT
clone_size: few; d_call: TRBD1; j_call: TRBJ2-7; v_call: TRBV7-6; cdr3_aa: CASSLDAQGAWEQYF; cdr3_nt: TGTGCCAGCAGCTTAGATGCACAGGGGGCTTGGGAGCAGTACTTC
clone_size: NA; d_call: TRBD2; j_call: TRBJ2-1; v_call: TRBV7-8; cdr3_aa: CASSAGLARNEQFF; cdr3_nt: TGTGCCAGCAGTGCGGGACTAGCGAGGAATGAGCAGTTCTTC
clone_size: many; d_call: TRBD2; j_call: TRBJ2-1; v_call: TRBV12-3/TRBV12-4; cdr3_aa: CASSSGTSINEQFF; cdr3_nt: TGTGCCAGCAGTTCCGGGACTAGTATCAATGAGCAGTTCTTC
clone_size: many; d_call: TRBD2; j_call: TRBJ2-2; v_call: TRBV3-1; cdr3_aa: CASSQLLAGASGELFF; cdr3_nt: TGTGCCAGCAGCCAATTGCTAGCGGGAGCTAGCGGGGAGCTGTTTTTT
clone_size: NA; d_call: TRBD1; j_call: TRBJ2-5; v_call: TRBV11-1; cdr3_aa: CASSPFTPRDRGPTSQYF; cdr3_nt: TGTGCCAGCAGCCCGTTTACCCCCCGCGACAGGGGGCCAACCTCCCAGTACTTC
clone_size: many; d_call: NA; j_call: TRBJ2-3; v_call: TRBV5-1; cdr3_aa: CASSLTLVADTQYF; cdr3_nt: TGCGCCAGCAGCTTAACCCTGGTGGCAGATACGCAGTATTTT
clone_size: many; d_call: NA; j_call: TRBJ2-7; v_call: TRBV7-6; cdr3_aa: CASSLDPPSRRYEQYF; cdr3_nt: TGTGCCAGCAGCTTAGACCCGCCCTCAAGGCGCTACGAGCAGTACTTC
clone_size: NA; d_call: NA; j_call: TRBJ2-5; v_call: TRBV20-1; cdr3_aa: CSARDYEGVRQETQYF; cdr3_nt: TGCAGTGCTAGAGATTATGAGGGGGTCCGCCAAGAGACCCAGTACTTC
clone_size: many; d_call: TRBD2; j_call: TRBJ2-3; v_call: TRBV7-3; cdr3_aa: CASSPSGPLVTDTQYF; cdr3_nt: TGTGCCAGCAGCCCTAGCGGGCCACTAGTCACAGATACGCAGTATTTT
clone_size: many; d_call: TRBD2; j_call: TRBJ2-3; v_call: TRBV29-1; cdr3_aa: CSVEGLAGAPLHGQYF; cdr3_nt: TGCAGCGTTGAGGGGCTAGCGGGGGCCCCCTTGCATGGGCAGTATTTT
clone_size: many; d_call: TRBD1; j_call: TRBJ1-5; v_call: TRBV20-1; cdr3_aa: CSALTGAYSNQPQHF; cdr3_nt: TGCAGTGCTCTTACAGGGGCGTATAGCAATCAGCCCCAGCATTTT
clone_size: many; d_call: NA; j_call: TRBJ1-2; v_call: TRBV14; cdr3_aa: CASSLFPGEGSYGYTF; cdr3_nt: TGTGCCAGCAGCTTATTCCCTGGCGAGGGGAGCTATGGCTACACCTTC
clone_size: many; d_call: TRBD1; j_call: TRBJ1-2; v_call: TRBV12-3/TRBV12-4; cdr3_aa: CASTHRGGYTF; cdr3_nt: TGTGCCAGCACCCACAGGGGCGGCTACACCTTC
clone_size: many; d_call: NA; j_call: TRBJ2-6; v_call: TRBV7-8; cdr3_aa: CAGSGAGANVLTF; cdr3_nt: TGTGCCGGGTCCGGGGCTGGGGCCAACGTCCTGACTTTC
clone_size: many; d_call: TRBD2; j_call: TRBJ2-1; v_call: TRBV28; cdr3_aa: CASSEAGAFYNEQFF; cdr3_nt: TGTGCCAGCAGTGAAGCGGGAGCTTTCTACAATGAGCAGTTCTTC
clone_size: few; d_call: NA; j_call: TRBJ1-2; v_call: TRBV7-2; cdr3_aa: CASSLRVSGYGYTF; cdr3_nt: TGTGCCAGCAGCTTAAGGGTTTCCGGCTATGGCTACACCTTC
clone_size: many; d_call: NA; j_call: TRBJ2-7; v_call: TRBV25-1; cdr3_aa: CASSESGGSSYEQYF; cdr3_nt: TGTGCCAGCAGTGAATCGGGTGGAAGCTCCTACGAGCAGTACTTC
clone_size: many; d_call: TRBD2; j_call: TRBJ2-7; v_call: TRBV7-2; cdr3_aa: CASSFPGLVYEQYF; cdr3_nt: TGTGCCAGCAGCTTTCCGGGACTAGTCTACGAGCAGTACTTC
clone_size: many; d_call: NA; j_call: TRBJ2-1; v_call: TRBV7-9; cdr3_aa: CASSLRRDAANEQFF; cdr3_nt: TGTGCCAGCAGCTTACGGCGGGACGCCGCCAATGAGCAGTTCTTC
clone_size: many; d_call: TRBD1; j_call: TRBJ1-5; v_call: TRBV2; cdr3_aa: CASGPPTGTSNQPQHF; cdr3_nt: TGTGCCAGCGGTCCCCCGACAGGGACGAGCAATCAGCCCCAGCATTTT
clone_size: many; d_call: TRBD2; j_call: TRBJ2-1; v_call: TRBV6-5; cdr3_aa: CASSYGLARYNEQFF; cdr3_nt: TGTGCCAGCAGTTACGGACTAGCGAGATACAATGAGCAGTTCTTC
clone_size: many; d_call: NA; j_call: TRBJ2-5; v_call: TRBV28; cdr3_aa: CASNRIGETQYF; cdr3_nt: TGTGCCAGCAACCGAATTGGGGAGACCCAGTACTTC
clone_size: few; d_call: NA; j_call: TRBJ2-1; v_call: TRBV4-2; cdr3_aa: CASSQERRSSYNEQFF; cdr3_nt: TGTGCCAGCAGCCAAGAACGGCGGAGCTCCTACAATGAGCAGTTCTTC
clone_size: NA; d_call: NA; j_call: TRBJ1-2; v_call: TRBV12-3/TRBV12-4; cdr3_aa: CASSFIRTGKNYGYTF; cdr3_nt: TGTGCCAGCAGTTTTATCAGAACCGGGAAGAACTATGGCTACACCTTC
clone_size: NA; d_call: NA; j_call: TRBJ2-5; v_call: TRBV6-5; cdr3_aa: CASSYHSLGETQYF; cdr3_nt: TGTGCCAGCAGTTACCACTCCCTAGGAGAGACCCAGTACTTC
clone_size: few; d_call: TRBD1; j_call: TRBJ2-1; v_call: TRBV5-4; cdr3_aa: CASSSAGTGNWNEQFF; cdr3_nt: TGTGCCAGCAGCTCAGCCGGGACAGGGAACTGGAATGAGCAGTTCTTC
clone_size: many; d_call: TRBD1; j_call: TRBJ1-2; v_call: TRBV12-3/TRBV12-4; cdr3_aa: CASSGGTGIGYTF; cdr3_nt: TGTGCCAGCTCGGGCGGGACAGGGATCGGCTACACCTTC
clone_size: many; d_call: TRBD1; j_call: TRBJ2-4; v_call: TRBV7-2; cdr3_aa: CASSFPDRGPPLNIQYF; cdr3_nt: TGTGCCAGCAGCTTTCCGGACAGGGGGCCTCCCTTAAACATTCAGTACTTC
clone_size: few; d_call: NA; j_call: TRBJ2-6; v_call: TRBV27; cdr3_aa: CATGKSGANVLTF; cdr3_nt: TGTGCCACAGGGAAGTCGGGGGCCAACGTCCTGACTTTC
clone_size: many; d_call: NA; j_call: TRBJ2-7; v_call: TRBV2; cdr3_aa: CASSQAPSYEQYF; cdr3_nt: TGTGCCAGCAGCCAAGCCCCCTCCTACGAGCAGTACTTC
clone_size: once; d_call: NA; j_call: TRBJ1-2; v_call: TRBV30; cdr3_aa: CAWSVLVRTDGYTF; cdr3_nt: TGTGCCTGGAGTGTACTGGTCAGGACAGATGGCTACACCTTC
clone_size: many; d_call: TRBD2; j_call: TRBJ2-1; v_call: TRBV6-2/TRBV6-3; cdr3_aa: CASSRRTSGGWNNEQFF; cdr3_nt: TGTGCCAGCAGTCGCCGGACTAGCGGGGGGTGGAACAATGAGCAGTTCTTC
clone_size: many; d_call: NA; j_call: TRBJ2-1; v_call: TRBV27; cdr3_aa: CASSQDRLTGNEQFF; cdr3_nt: TGTGCCAGCAGTCAGGACAGATTAACGGGCAATGAGCAGTTCTTC
clone_size: NA; d_call: NA; j_call: TRBJ2-7; v_call: TRBV6-2/TRBV6-3; cdr3_aa: CASSYSSGLSYEQYF; cdr3_nt: TGTGCCAGCAGTTACTCGAGCGGACTCTCCTACGAGCAGTACTTC
clone_size: many; d_call: TRBD1; j_call: TRBJ2-7; v_call: TRBV20-1; cdr3_aa: CSARDAGTVYEQYF; cdr3_nt: TGCAGTGCTAGAGATGCCGGGACAGTCTACGAGCAGTACTTC
clone_size: many; d_call: NA; j_call: TRBJ2-1; v_call: TRBV7-2; cdr3_aa: CASSFPYNEQFF; cdr3_nt: TGTGCCAGCAGCTTCCCCTACAATGAGCAGTTCTTC
clone_size: NA; d_call: NA; j_call: TRBJ2-3; v_call: TRBV11-3; cdr3_aa: CASSPHRDGTQYF; cdr3_nt: TGTGCCAGCAGCCCCCACAGGGACGGTACGCAGTATTTT
clone_size: many; d_call: NA; j_call: TRBJ2-4; v_call: TRBV13; cdr3_aa: CASSPPHRKKNIQYF; cdr3_nt: TGTGCCAGCAGCCCCCCTCACAGGAAAAAAAACATTCAGTACTTC
clone_size: many; d_call: NA; j_call: TRBJ2-3; v_call: TRBV18; cdr3_aa: CASSPRGRVRTDTQYF; cdr3_nt: TGTGCCAGCTCCCCCAGAGGCCGGGTCCGCACAGATACGCAGTATTTT
clone_size: many; d_call: NA; j_call: TRBJ1-1; v_call: TRBV12-3/TRBV12-4; cdr3_aa: CASSLSEWVNTEAFF; cdr3_nt: TGTGCCAGCAGTTTATCGGAGTGGGTTAACACTGAAGCTTTCTTT
clone_size: many; d_call: NA; j_call: TRBJ1-1; v_call: TRBV20-1; cdr3_aa: CSATGVTGNTEAFF; cdr3_nt: TGCAGTGCTACTGGGGTGACGGGGAACACTGAAGCTTTCTTT
clone_size: NA; d_call: TRBD2; j_call: TRBJ2-7; v_call: TRBV27; cdr3_aa: CASSPFAGGRYEQYF; cdr3_nt: TGTGCCAGCAGTCCCTTCGCGGGAGGTCGATACGAGCAGTACTTC
clone_size: many; d_call: NA; j_call: TRBJ2-2; v_call: TRBV7-6; cdr3_aa: CASSLGFWRADGELFF; cdr3_nt: TGTGCCAGCAGCTTAGGGTTCTGGAGGGCGGACGGGGAGCTGTTTTTT
clone_size: many; d_call: NA; j_call: TRBJ2-4; v_call: TRBV7-9; cdr3_aa: CASSLLTGLAKNIQYF; cdr3_nt: TGTGCCAGCAGCCTTTTGACAGGACTGGCCAAAAACATTCAGTACTTC
clone_size: few; d_call: TRBD2; j_call: TRBJ2-4; v_call: TRBV7-6; cdr3_aa: CASSLDPGLAGAKNIQYF; cdr3_nt: TGTGCCAGCAGCTTAGACCCTGGACTAGCGGGGGCCAAAAACATTCAGTACTTC
clone_size: many; d_call: NA; j_call: TRBJ2-7; v_call: TRBV12-3/TRBV12-4; cdr3_aa: CASSSRTTPWEQYF; cdr3_nt: TGTGCCAGCAGTTCAAGGACTACCCCCTGGGAGCAGTACTTC